Sequencing of this T cell receptor (beta chain) was carried out in a study of PD-L1 blockade in urothelial cancer. Study information: Patients started atezolizumab in about 2014, 1,200 mg intravenously every 3 weeks. When blood samples were assessed, the median T cell count was 141,255.

Some clones are missing from TCRdb's copy, which holds only in-frame ones; the method was immunoSEQ multiplex PCR. Here the sample spans over 70,000 clones, roughly 83% being singletons. Time point specified: peripheral blood 6 weeks after treatment start. This sample comprised PBMCs, obtained around atezolizumab (anti-PD-L1) treatment. The source is a man aged 65-85 years with urothelial cancer.

The CDR3 is CASGGGGDNEQFF. In nucleotides, the CDR3 is TGTGCCAGCGGGGGCGGGGGGGACAATGAGCAGTTCTTC. The chain combines TRBV9 with TRBJ2-1; TRBD2 matches at 9 bases. The J segment lost 5 bases and the V segment lost 7 bases, leaving 4 bases of the junction unmatched. Germline lookup yields CDR1 SGDLS and CDR2 YYNGEE. This CDR3 spans 13 amino acids.